These 25 T cell receptor beta chains came from one sample sequenced in a study of blood T cells in healthy people across ages. The use of a sample-barcoded 5' primer and a J-beta primer mix characterized a second PCR of roughly 6 to 11 cycles. TCRdb redid the calling of the 5' RACE reads with MiXCR, one entry per CDR3 protein. This table holds around 700,000 distinct CDR3 sequences, more than 20% found once. The sample was also linked to a second study, of T cells of mothers and their children.

Input material: blood. The receptors come from a boy younger than 18 in good health.

The chain combines TRBV13 with TRBJ1-2; weak D call: TRBD1 (5 bases). Per germline, CDR1 PRHDT and CDR2 FYEKMQ (reference sequence). With 5 bases removed from V and 5 bases from J, the gap between germline ends came to 9 bases. The CDR3 length is 12 residues. The CDR3 DNA follows: TGTGCCAGCAGCAAACGGGGGTATGGCTACACCTTC. Translation: CASSKRGYGYTF. The whole variable domain, filled in from reference TRBV13 and TRBJ1-2, reads AAGVIQSPRHLIKEKRETATLKCYPIPRHDTVYWYQQGPGQDPQFLISFYEKMQSDKGSIPDRFSAQQFSDYHSELNMSSLELGDSALYFCASSKRGYGYTFGSGTRLTVV.

This clonotype was counted a few times. This chain connects TRBV5-5 to TRBJ2-2, with TRBD2 matching 7 bases. Germline CDR1 SGHKS, CDR2 YYEKEE (reference sequence). The CDR3 contains 19 residues. V dropped 0 bases and J dropped 0; count of bases not matched to a gene: 11. The CDR3 coding sequence is TGTGCCAGCAGCTTGGGCTTGCTAGCGGATATCGCGAACACCGGGGAGCTGTTTTTT. It is translated as CASSLGLLADIANTGELFF.

The rearrangement uses TRBV7-2 and TRBJ1-6; unclear D gene. V was shortened by 1 base and J by 5 bases, with 9 bases between the two germline ends. The CDR3 contains 15 residues. The germline V gene has CDR1 SGHTA and CDR2 FQGNSA. In DNA, the CDR3 is TGTGCCAGCAGCTTAGTTACCCTAGATAATTCACCCCTCCACTTT. Translated: CASSLVTLDNSPLHF. Combining the CDR3 with reference TRBV7-2 and TRBJ1-6 gives the whole variable domain GAGVSQSPSNKVTEKGKDVELRCDPISGHTALYWYRQSLGQGLEFLIYFQGNSAPDKSGLPSDRFSAERTGGSVSTLTIQRTQQEDSAVYLCASSLVTLDNSPLHFGNGTRLTVT.

This clonotype was detected only a few times. This rearrangement joins TRBV7-9 to TRBJ1-4; D uncertain. With 1 base removed from V and 4 bases from J, the gap between germline ends came to 4 bases. Germline-derived CDR1 and CDR2 are SEHNR and FQNEAQ (reference sequence). CDR3 length: 13 amino acids. The CDR3 DNA is TGTGCCAGCAGCTTAGGATTTAATGAAAAACTGTTTTTT. Its translation is CASSLGFNEKLFF. Together with reference TRBV7-9 and TRBJ1-4, the CDR3 gives the full variable domain: DTGVSQNPRHKITKRGQNVTFRCDPISEHNRLYWYRQTLGQGPEFLTYFQNEAQLEKSRLLSDRFSAERPKGSFSTLEIQRTEQGDSAMYLCASSLGFNEKLFFGSGTQLSVL.

This clonotype was seen a few times. The chain uses TRBV28 and TRBJ2-1, with 11 bases that match TRBD2. This CDR3 has 16 amino acids. Trimming took 6 bases from V and 0 from J; bases not matched to a gene: 4. CDR1 MDHEN and CDR2 SYDVKM come from the germline V gene. The CDR3 region has the DNA TGTGCCAGCAGCCAAACTAGCGGGAGCTCCTACAATGAGCAGTTCTTC. Its translation is CASSQTSGSSYNEQFF.

CDR3 sequence reads: CASSLGAGGLSTEAFF. In nucleotides, the CDR3 is TGTGCCAGCAGTTTAGGGGCAGGGGGCTTGAGCACTGAAGCTTTCTTT. The rearrangement links TRBV12-3 or TRBV12-4 to TRBJ1-1; 8 bases fit TRBD1. Unmatched junction bases numbered 8, after V lost 1 base and J lost 4 bases. The CDR3 runs to 16 residues.

This chain joins TRBV6-2 or TRBV6-3 and TRBJ2-7; TRBD2 matches at 8 bases. Germline CDR1 and CDR2: MNHEY and SVGEGT. This CDR3 is 15 amino acids long. The J segment lost 1 base and the V segment lost 2 bases, leaving 4 bases of the junction unmatched. The DNA for the CDR3 is TGTGCCAGCAGTTACGAGCGCGGGGGGTCCTACGAGCAGTACTTC. This gives the protein CASSYERGGSYEQYF.

Regarding this clonotype: A read error is likely, as this CDR3 ends without the conserved phenylalanine or tryptophan. The chain carries TRBV19 and TRBJ2-5; D remains ambiguous. Gene TRBJ2-1 matches the end of the DNA better, so the J call may be wrong. CDR1 is LNHDA, CDR2 SQIVND, per germline (reference sequence). The CDR3 consists of 14 residues. The CDR3 loop is CASSRVEGNNEQFL. Written as DNA, the CDR3 is TGTGCCAGTAGTAGGGTCGAAGGGAACAATGAGCAGTTCCTC.

The chain couples TRBV6-2 or TRBV6-3 to TRBJ2-1, with 11 bases identical to TRBD2. Germline V gene sequence: CDR1 MNHEY, CDR2 SVGEGT. The trim removed 7 bases at V and 4 bases at J, leaving 9 bases unmatched. This CDR3 spans 16 amino acids. DNA of the CDR3: TGTGCCAGCACCTGGACCGGGACTAGCGGTTACAATGAGCAGTTCTTC. Its translation: CASTWTGTSGYNEQFF.

The chain links TRBV12-3 or TRBV12-4 to TRBJ2-7; a weak D match, TRBD2 (6 bases). Trimming stripped 3 bases from V and 3 bases from J, with 18 bases between. CDR3 size: 16 residues. As DNA, the CDR3 is TGTGCCAGCAGTTTCTCCTATACGGGGGACCGCTACGAGCAGTACTTC. This sequence encodes CASSFSYTGDRYEQYF.

The chain uses TRBV28 and TRBJ1-4, with D possibly TRBD1 on 5 matching bases. From germline, CDR1 is MDHEN and CDR2 SYDVKM. With 2 bases removed from V and 6 bases from J, the gap between germline ends came to 16 bases. This CDR3 contains 16 residues. CDR3 sequence: CASSLVGVGEYEKLFF. In DNA form, the CDR3 reads TGTGCCAGCAGTTTAGTCGGGGTGGGGGAGTATGAAAAACTGTTTTTT.

This clonotype was observed a few times. The chain employs TRBV16 and TRBJ1-4; no reliable D call. Germline V gene lookup returns CDR1 KGHSY and CDR2 FQNENV. The CDR3 extends over 16 amino acids. V gave up 1 base and J gave up 2 bases, with 11 bases separating them. Written as DNA, the CDR3 is TGTGCCAGCAGCCAATTGAACGGGCGGACTAATGAAAAACTGTTTTTT. It is translated as CASSQLNGRTNEKLFF.

This clonotype has only a few counts. V is TRBV29-1 and J is TRBJ2-1, with D tentatively TRBD1 (6 bases). Trimming left V 5 bases short and J 9 bases short, with 14 bases between. The CDR3 runs to 12 residues. CDR1 is SQVTM, CDR2 ANQGSEA, per germline. The CDR3 nucleotides are TGCAGCGTTTTTAACAGGGTATTTGAGCAGTTCTTC. Its translation: CSVFNRVFEQFF.

This clonotype has only a few counts. The chain joins TRBV12-3 or TRBV12-4 to TRBJ2-7; the D gene is possibly TRBD2 (6 bases). This CDR3 comprises 12 residues. V shed 5 bases and J shed 7 bases, with 12 bases lying between them. The CDR3 sequence is CASSTQGREQYF. The CDR3 DNA sequence: TGTGCCAGCAGTACCCAAGGGAGGGAGCAGTACTTC.

The V call is TRBV12-3 or TRBV12-4, the J call TRBJ1-5, with a tentative D call TRBD1 (5 bases). The V end was cut by 3 bases, the J end by 5 bases, with 17 bases between. CDR3 size: 16 residues. CDR3: CASSLGYGGGDQPQHF. As DNA, the CDR3 is TGTGCCAGCAGTTTGGGATATGGTGGGGGTGATCAGCCCCAGCATTTT.

The sample holds a few counts of this clonotype. V and J are TRBV5-1 and TRBJ2-5, with 8 bases fitting TRBD2. The end of the DNA fits TRBJ2-1 better, so the J call may be wrong. The V gene's germline CDR1 is SGHRS and CDR2 YFSETQ. The CDR3 length is 14 residues. CDR3 residues: CASSRGLEGNEQFF. The DNA for the CDR3 is TGCGCCAGCAGCCGGGGACTAGAAGGGAATGAGCAGTTCTTC.

The V and J genes are TRBV11-2 and TRBJ2-3; no clear D gene. The V end was cut by 1 base, the J end by 6 bases, with 11 bases between. This CDR3 has 14 amino acids. Looked up from germline, CDR1 is SGHAT and CDR2 is FQNNGV. In DNA form, the CDR3 reads TGTGCCAGCAGCTTAGTTCCCTTGAGGGATACGCAGTATTTT. Encoded protein: CASSLVPLRDTQYF.

The rearrangement uses TRBV9 and TRBJ2-2; TRBD1 might be the D (6 bases). Germline V gene data show CDR1 as SGDLS and CDR2 as YYNGEE. The CDR3 contains 15 residues. The V and J ends lost 0 bases and 2 bases respectively, with 8 bases between them. The DNA of the CDR3 is TGTGCCAGCAGCGTAGGGGGGCTAAACACCGGGGAGCTGTTTTTT. Amino acid sequence: CASSVGGLNTGELFF.

This clonotype was seen at least ten times. V gene TRBV29-1 combines with J gene TRBJ2-7; D perhaps matches TRBD2 (5 bases). Germline V gene data show CDR1 as SQVTM and CDR2 as ANQGSEA. The length of the CDR3 is 11 residues. V gave up 2 bases and J gave up 7 bases, with 9 bases separating them. The CDR3 sequence is CSVELGGEQYF. CDR3 DNA: TGCAGCGTTGAACTGGGCGGGGAGCAGTACTTC.

This clonotype was recorded a few times. This chain uses TRBV4-1 with TRBJ2-5, with TRBD1 as a possible D gene (6 bases). Germline-derived CDR1 and CDR2 are MGHRA and YSYEKL. The V and J ends lost 0 bases and 0 bases respectively, with 8 bases between them. The CDR3 is 15 amino acids. The CDR3 reads CASSQDRGYQETQYF. The CDR3 DNA is TGCGCCAGCAGCCAAGATAGGGGGTACCAAGAGACCCAGTACTTC.

The chain employs TRBV25-1 and TRBJ2-7; D is unclear. Trimming cost V 4 bases and J 2 bases, with 15 bases left between them. Germline V lookup: CDR1 MGHDK, CDR2 SYGVNS. CDR3 size: 15 residues. The CDR3 DNA follows: TGTGCCAGCAGTGGAGTCCTACACGGTGCCTACGAGCAGTACTTC. Encoded protein: CASSGVLHGAYEQYF.

The rearrangement joins TRBV20-1 to TRBJ2-1; TRBD2 aligns across 8 bases. After removal of 0 bases from V and 3 bases from J, the junction contained 4 bases not matched to a gene. Germline CDR1 DFQATT, CDR2 SNEGSKA (reference sequence). The CDR3 covers 15 residues. This CDR3 reads CSARDRGLGYNEQFF. CDR3 coding DNA: TGCAGTGCTAGAGATCGGGGACTAGGCTACAATGAGCAGTTCTTC.

The rearrangement links TRBV29-1 to TRBJ1-1; D possibly corresponds to TRBD1 (6 bases). The V gene's germline CDR1 is SQVTM and CDR2 ANQGSEA. V lost 6 bases, J lost 4 bases, and 15 bases lay in between. This CDR3 contains 13 residues. The CDR3 DNA reads as TGCAGCGTGAGGGGGATTGAAAGCACTGAAGCTTTCTTT. Translating gives CSVRGIESTEAFF. Full variable domain (rest looked up from reference TRBV29-1 and TRBJ1-1): SAVISQKPSRDICQRGTSLTIQCQVDSQVTMMFWYRQQPGQSLTLIATANQGSEATYESGFVIDKFPISRPNLTFSTLTVSNMSPEDSSIYLCSVRGIESTEAFFGQGTRLTVV.

This clonotype was recorded a few times. Germline and junction disagree at one end, which may indicate a read error. The chain couples TRBV3-1 to TRBJ2-1; TRBD2 matches 8 bases. The CDR3 totals 16 residues. Germline V gives CDR1 LGHDT, CDR2 YNNKEL (reference sequence). CDR3 sequence: CAGSQVALADYNEQFF. As DNA, the CDR3 is TGTGCCGGCAGCCAAGTCGCACTAGCGGACTACAATGAGCAGTTCTTC.

The genes are TRBV28 and TRBJ1-4; TRBD1 is a possible D gene (6 bases). Per the germline V gene, CDR1 is MDHEN and CDR2 is SYDVKM. V lost 6 bases and J lost 0, with 14 bases in between. The CDR3 has 16 residues. The CDR3 is CASRARGEPTNEKLFF. The CDR3 region has the DNA TGTGCCAGCAGGGCCAGGGGAGAACCAACTAATGAAAAACTGTTTTTT.